Shown below are 19 T cell receptor beta chains from a single sample sequenced in a study of blood T cell repertoires in COVID-19. Profiled with immunoSEQ multiplex PCR; TCRdb holds only in-frame clones, not every one. The repertoire includes over 120,000 clones, 60% to 85% of them detected once, and around 2.1% sits in the top ten. The sample taken for sequencing was peripheral blood. The receptors stem from a woman aged 60-70 years with acute or convalescent COVID-19.

This clone came up once. V and J are TRBV19 and TRBJ1-2; D is unclear. CDR3 size: 18 residues. V lost 6 bases, J lost 6 bases, and 29 bases lay in between. Germline V gene data show CDR1 as LNHDA and CDR2 as SQIVND (reference sequence). CDR3 sequence: CASRPLISKGRVGDGYTF. CDR3 in DNA: TGTGCCAGTAGACCCCTGATAAGTAAAGGGAGGGTCGGTGATGGCTACACCTTC.

This chain links TRBV11-3 with TRBJ2-2, with TRBD2 matching over 14 bases. Germline trimming cut 5 bases from V and 7 bases from J; bases unmatched to any gene: 6. Per the germline V gene, CDR1 is SGHNT and CDR2 is YENEEA. This CDR3 has 16 residues. CDR3 residues: CASSPPGTSGGGELFF. The CDR3 region has the DNA TGTGCCAGCAGCCCCCCCGGGACTAGCGGGGGCGGGGAGCTGTTTTTT.

CDR3 sequence (DNA): TGTGCCAGCAGTGAACTAGCGGGAGGTGAGCAGTTCTTC. Its protein is CASSELAGGEQFF. This chain uses TRBV6-4 with TRBJ2-1, with 12 bases aligning to TRBD2. This CDR3 region has 13 residues. With 3 bases clipped from V and 9 bases from J, the junction kept 0 bases outside the gene matches. CDR1 MRHNA and CDR2 SNTAGT come from the germline V gene.

The chain employs TRBV2 and TRBJ1-5, with D perhaps TRBD1 (5 bases). Per the germline V gene, CDR1 is SNHLY and CDR2 is FYNNEI. The CDR3 covers 16 residues. The germline V and J ends were trimmed by 6 bases and 4 bases, with 19 bases remaining between them. CDR3 nucleotides: TGTGCCAGCAGCGTAACGGAACAGGCTACTAATCAGCCCCAGCATTTT. This codes for CASSVTEQATNQPQHF.

The V call is TRBV27, the J call TRBJ2-7, with 8 positions matching TRBD2. The germline CDR1 and CDR2 sequences are MNHEY and SMNVEV (reference sequence). This CDR3 comprises 17 residues. The V and J ends lost 0 bases and 4 bases, in that order; junction bases with no gene match: 11. The CDR3 sequence is CASSLSARIAGSYEQYF. The CDR3 DNA reads as TGTGCCAGCAGTTTATCGGCCCGGATAGCGGGGAGTTACGAGCAGTACTTC.

V usage is TRBV7-8 and J usage is TRBJ1-5; D may be TRBD1 (6 bases). Germline loops: CDR1 SGHVS, CDR2 FQNEAQ. The CDR3 consists of 16 residues. Trimming removed 5 bases from V and 2 bases from J, with 16 bases in between. CDR3 sequence: CASSRYRVRGNQPQHF. The CDR3 DNA reads TGTGCCAGCAGCCGATACAGGGTTCGGGGCAATCAGCCCCAGCATTTT.

This chain links TRBV23-1 with TRBJ2-7; D not resolved. Being an ORF, TRBV23-1 has a function that is uncertain. This CDR3 region has 14 residues. The ends were cut back, 2 bases at V and 0 bases at J, with 8 bases in the middle. The CDR3 region has the DNA TGCGCCAGCAGTCAAGACTCCAGCTCCTACGAGCAGTACTTC. Its translation: CASSQDSSSYEQYF.

This clone was seen only a few times. J is TRBJ2-1 and V is TRBV19; 8 nucleotides align to TRBD1. V gave up 3 bases and J gave up 6 bases; unmatched junction bases: 7. Germline CDR1 reads LNHDA; CDR2 reads SQIVND (reference sequence). CDR3 size: 15 residues. CDR3 in amino acids: CASSIDRGLSNEQFF. The CDR3 DNA reads as TGTGCCAGTAGTATCGACAGGGGACTCTCCAATGAGCAGTTCTTC.

The chain uses TRBV7-2 and TRBJ2-1, with TRBD2 identical over 8 bases. The length of the CDR3 is 13 residues. Germline CDR1 reads SGHTA; CDR2 reads FQGNSA. Trimming cost V 8 bases and J 5 bases; bases outside gene matches: 5. As DNA, the CDR3 is TGTGCCAGCCTTGGCGGGGGGAACAATGAGCAGTTCTTC. It codes for CASLGGGNNEQFF.

This chain links TRBV5-3 with TRBJ2-1, with 12 bases aligning to TRBD2. Being an ORF, TRBV5-3 has a function that is uncertain. This CDR3 spans 16 amino acids. The junction had 4 bases not matched to a gene; V was cut back by 4 bases and J by 2 bases. DNA for the CDR3: TGTGCCAGAAGCCCGACTAGCGGGAGAACCTACAATGAGCAGTTCTTC. Translating gives CARSPTSGRTYNEQFF.

The rearrangement joins TRBV10-1 to TRBJ1-1, with D possibly matching TRBD1 (6 bases). From germline, CDR1 is WNHNN and CDR2 SYGVQD (reference sequence). Between the trimmed V and J ends, which lost 6 bases and 2 bases, there was a span of 13 bases. This CDR3 has 14 amino acids. The CDR3 sequence: CASRTQGFNTEAFF. In nucleotides, the CDR3 is TGCGCCAGCAGGACACAGGGATTTAACACTGAAGCTTTCTTT.

The V and J genes are TRBV4-1 and TRBJ2-1; 11 nucleotides agree with TRBD2. Germline CDR1 is MGHRA and CDR2 is YSYEKL. The CDR3 has 16 residues. With V trimmed by 0 bases and J by 9 bases, 7 bases remained unmatched. CDR3 sequence: CASSQDVAGGPIEQFF. CDR3 coding DNA: TGCGCCAGCAGCCAAGATGTAGCGGGAGGGCCAATTGAGCAGTTCTTC.

V is TRBV5-6 and J is TRBJ2-7, with TRBD1 identical over 8 bases. V shed 0 bases, J shed 0 bases, and the junction held 11 bases outside the gene matches. The CDR3 is made up of 18 amino acids. CDR1 is SGHDT, CDR2 YYEEEE, per germline. The CDR3 bases are TGTGCCAGCAGCTTGGAGGTGTCAGGGGGCCTATCCTCCTACGAGCAGTACTTC. Encoded protein: CASSLEVSGGLSSYEQYF.

This clone showed up just a few times. This sequence joins TRBV14 and TRBJ2-2; 7 bases are a match to TRBD2. This CDR3 comprises 15 residues. The germline CDR1 and CDR2 sequences are SGHDN and FVKESK. With 1 base clipped from V and 1 base from J, the junction kept 0 bases outside the gene matches. As DNA, the CDR3 is TGTGCCAGCAGCCAAGCGGGAGGGAACACCGGGGAGCTGTTTTTT. Protein sequence: CASSQAGGNTGELFF.

This clone was detected only a few times. The rearrangement links TRBV7-2 to TRBJ1-1; D gene ambiguous. This CDR3 spans 13 amino acids. The germline V and J ends were trimmed by 4 bases and 4 bases, with 10 bases remaining between them. Germline lookup yields CDR1 SGHTA and CDR2 FQGNSA. The CDR3 region is CASSSEAFTEAFF. Written as DNA, the CDR3 is TGTGCCAGCAGCTCCGAAGCTTTCACTGAAGCTTTCTTT.

This clone has a handful of counts. The chain joins TRBV6-5 to TRBJ2-7; 9 bases line up with TRBD1. The germline V gene encodes CDR1 MNHEY and CDR2 SVGAGI. V was pared by 7 bases and J by 3 bases, with 7 bases of the junction left unmatched. The CDR3 extends over 14 amino acids. The CDR3 nucleotides read TGTGCCAGCACCGCCCACAGGGGGCTCTACGAGCAGTACTTC. It encodes CASTAHRGLYEQYF.

V is TRBV9 and J is TRBJ2-1; no clear D gene. With 1 base removed from V and 5 bases from J, the gap between germline ends came to 10 bases. CDR1 is SGDLS and CDR2 is YYNGEE in the germline V gene. This CDR3 is built from 14 residues. The CDR3 loop is CASSVSALDNEQFF. In nucleotides, the CDR3 is TGTGCCAGCAGCGTAAGCGCCCTGGACAATGAGCAGTTCTTC.

This chain joins TRBV5-1 and TRBJ1-1; no reliable D call. Germline CDR1 is SGHRS and CDR2 is YFSETQ. The CDR3 loop spans 14 amino acids. V lost 4 bases, J lost 4 bases, and 14 bases lay in between. The CDR3, as DNA: TGCGCCAGCAGCATCCGGTCACGAGGCACTGAAGCTTTCTTT. It encodes CASSIRSRGTEAFF.

The V call is TRBV29-1, the J call TRBJ2-3; D perhaps matches TRBD2 (6 bases). The V end lost 7 bases, the J end lost 1 base, and 15 bases lay between the germline ends. This CDR3 has 14 amino acids. The V gene's germline CDR1 is SQVTM and CDR2 ANQGSEA. CDR3 region: CSGSPGLRTDTQYF. The CDR3 coding sequence is TGCAGCGGGTCCCCGGGACTTCGCACAGATACGCAGTATTTT.